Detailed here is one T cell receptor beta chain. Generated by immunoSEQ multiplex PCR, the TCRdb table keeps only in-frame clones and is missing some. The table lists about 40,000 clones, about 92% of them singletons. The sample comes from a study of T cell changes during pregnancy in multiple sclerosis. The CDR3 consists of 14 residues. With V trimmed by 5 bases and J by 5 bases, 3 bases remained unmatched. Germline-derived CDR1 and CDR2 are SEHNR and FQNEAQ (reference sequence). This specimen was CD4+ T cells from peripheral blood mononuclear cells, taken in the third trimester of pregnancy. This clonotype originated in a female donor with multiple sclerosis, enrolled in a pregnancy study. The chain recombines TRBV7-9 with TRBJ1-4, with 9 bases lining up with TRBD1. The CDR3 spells CASSTGQGNEKLFF. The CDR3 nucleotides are TGTGCCAGCAGCACCGGACAGGGGAATGAAAAACTGTTTTTT.